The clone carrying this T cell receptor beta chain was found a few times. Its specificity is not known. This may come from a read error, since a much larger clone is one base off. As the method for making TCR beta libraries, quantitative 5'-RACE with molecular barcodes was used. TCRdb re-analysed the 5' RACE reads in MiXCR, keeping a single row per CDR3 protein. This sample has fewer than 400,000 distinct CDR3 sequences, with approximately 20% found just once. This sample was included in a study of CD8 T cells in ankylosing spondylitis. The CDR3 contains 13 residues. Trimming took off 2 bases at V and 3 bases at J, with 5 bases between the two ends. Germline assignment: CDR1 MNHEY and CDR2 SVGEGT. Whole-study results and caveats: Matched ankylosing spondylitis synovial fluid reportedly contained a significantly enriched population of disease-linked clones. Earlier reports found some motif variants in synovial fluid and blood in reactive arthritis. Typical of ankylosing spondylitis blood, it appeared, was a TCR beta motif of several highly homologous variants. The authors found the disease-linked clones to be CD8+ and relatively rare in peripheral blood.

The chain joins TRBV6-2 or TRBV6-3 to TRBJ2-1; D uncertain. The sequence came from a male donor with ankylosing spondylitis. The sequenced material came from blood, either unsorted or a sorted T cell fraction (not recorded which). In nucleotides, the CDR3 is TGTGCCAGCAGTTACGAGGACTACAATGAGCAGTTCTTC. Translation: CASSYEDYNEQFF.